This entry features one TCR beta chain sequence. This sample is drawn from a study of blood T cell repertoires in COVID-19. Study details: Acute and convalescent COVID-19 samples came from the United States, Italy and Spain. T cells, B-cell-depleted T cells, or PBMCs provided the cDNA or gDNA that served as material.

Exposed enrollees had met someone with a PCR-confirmed or clinician-diagnosed COVID-19 case at some point within the 2 weeks before study entry. Profiling relied on immunoSEQ multiplex PCR, and the TCRdb table lists in-frame clones only, not all of them. The table has more than 300,000 clones, approximately 90% seen once. The CDR3 runs 15 residues. The V gene lost 3 bases and the J gene lost 1 base, with 10 bases spanning the gap. Looked up from germline, CDR1 is KGHSY and CDR2 is FQNENV. The sequence was obtained from a woman aged 25 to 45 who had been exposed to COVID-19. This sequence joins TRBV16 and TRBJ1-5, with a possible D match to TRBD1 (5 bases). Sequencing was performed on PBMCs or T cells enriched from blood (not recorded which). The CDR3 protein is CASSQGGTSNQPQHF. CDR3 bases: TGTGCCAGCAGCCAGGGGGGGACCAGCAATCAGCCCCAGCATTTT.